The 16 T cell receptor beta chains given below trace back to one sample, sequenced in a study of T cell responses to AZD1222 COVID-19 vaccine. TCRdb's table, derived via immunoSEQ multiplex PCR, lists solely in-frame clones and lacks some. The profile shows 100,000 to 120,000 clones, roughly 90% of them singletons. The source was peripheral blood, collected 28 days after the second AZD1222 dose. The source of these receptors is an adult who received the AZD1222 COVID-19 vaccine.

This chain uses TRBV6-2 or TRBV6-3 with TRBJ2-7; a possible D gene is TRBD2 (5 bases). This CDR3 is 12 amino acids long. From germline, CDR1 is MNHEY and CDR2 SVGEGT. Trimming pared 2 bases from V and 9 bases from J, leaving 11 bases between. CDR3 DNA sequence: TGTGCCAGCAGTTACGCTTGGGAGAGGCAGTACTTC. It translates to CASSYAWERQYF.

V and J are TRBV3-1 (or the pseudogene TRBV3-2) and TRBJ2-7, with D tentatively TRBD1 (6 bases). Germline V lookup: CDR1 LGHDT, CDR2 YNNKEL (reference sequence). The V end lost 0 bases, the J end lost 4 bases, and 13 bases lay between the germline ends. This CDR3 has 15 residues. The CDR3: CASSQEGDTVYEQYF. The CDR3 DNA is TGTGCCAGCAGCCAAGAAGGGGACACGGTTTACGAGCAGTACTTC.

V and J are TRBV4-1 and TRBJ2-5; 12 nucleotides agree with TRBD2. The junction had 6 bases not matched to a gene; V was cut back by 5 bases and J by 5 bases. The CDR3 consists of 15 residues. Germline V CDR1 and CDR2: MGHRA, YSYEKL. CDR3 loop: CASSKLAGGGETQYF. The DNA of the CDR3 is TGCGCCAGCAGCAAACTAGCGGGGGGCGGTGAGACCCAGTACTTC.

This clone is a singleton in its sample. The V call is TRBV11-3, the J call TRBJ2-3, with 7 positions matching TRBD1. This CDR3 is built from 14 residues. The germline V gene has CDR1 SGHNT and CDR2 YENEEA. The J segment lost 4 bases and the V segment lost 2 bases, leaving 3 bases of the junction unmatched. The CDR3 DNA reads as TGTGCCAGCAGCTTACACAGGGGCCCAGATACGCAGTATTTT. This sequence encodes CASSLHRGPDTQYF.

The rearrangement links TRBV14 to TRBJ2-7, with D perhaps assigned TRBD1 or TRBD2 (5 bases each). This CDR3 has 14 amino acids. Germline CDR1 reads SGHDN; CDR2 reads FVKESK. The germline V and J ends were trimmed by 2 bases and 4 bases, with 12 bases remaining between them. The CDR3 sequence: CASSQTVGTYEQYF. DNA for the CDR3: TGTGCCAGCAGCCAAACGGTAGGGACGTACGAGCAGTACTTC.

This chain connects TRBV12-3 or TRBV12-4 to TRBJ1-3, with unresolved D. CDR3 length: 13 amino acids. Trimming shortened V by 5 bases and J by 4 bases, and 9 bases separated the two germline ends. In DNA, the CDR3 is TGTGCCAGCAGTCCTACGGGGGGAAACACCATATATTTT. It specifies CASSPTGGNTIYF.

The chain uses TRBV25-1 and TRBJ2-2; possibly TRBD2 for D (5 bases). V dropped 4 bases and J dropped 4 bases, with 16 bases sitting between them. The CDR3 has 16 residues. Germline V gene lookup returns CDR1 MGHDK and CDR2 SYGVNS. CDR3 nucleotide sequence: TGTGCCAGCAGTGCTCGCGGGCGATTCATCACCGGGGAGCTGTTTTTT. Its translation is CASSARGRFITGELFF.

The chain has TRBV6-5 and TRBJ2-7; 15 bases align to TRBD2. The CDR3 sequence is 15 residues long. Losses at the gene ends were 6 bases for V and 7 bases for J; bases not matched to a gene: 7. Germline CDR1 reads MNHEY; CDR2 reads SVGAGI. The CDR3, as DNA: TGTGCCAGCAGGTCCGGACTAGCGGGAGGGCAAGAGCAGTACTTC. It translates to CASRSGLAGGQEQYF.

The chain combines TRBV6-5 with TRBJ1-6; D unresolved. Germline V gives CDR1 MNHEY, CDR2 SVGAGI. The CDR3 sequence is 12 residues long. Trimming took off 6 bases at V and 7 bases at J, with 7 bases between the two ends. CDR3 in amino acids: CASRRMNSPLHF. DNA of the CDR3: TGTGCCAGCAGGAGAATGAATTCACCCCTCCACTTT.

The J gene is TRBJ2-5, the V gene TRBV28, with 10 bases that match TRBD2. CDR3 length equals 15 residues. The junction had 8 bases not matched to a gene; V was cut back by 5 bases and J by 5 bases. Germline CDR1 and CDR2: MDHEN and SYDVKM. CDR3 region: CASSTSGMPPETQYF. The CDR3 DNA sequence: TGTGCCAGCAGTACTAGCGGGATGCCCCCGGAGACCCAGTACTTC.

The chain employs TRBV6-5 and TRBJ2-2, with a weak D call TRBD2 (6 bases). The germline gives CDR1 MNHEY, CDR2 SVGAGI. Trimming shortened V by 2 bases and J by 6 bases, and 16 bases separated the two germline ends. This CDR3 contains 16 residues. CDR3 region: CASSYVPGDFAGELFF. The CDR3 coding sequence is TGTGCCAGCAGTTACGTTCCGGGAGACTTCGCCGGGGAGCTGTTTTTT.

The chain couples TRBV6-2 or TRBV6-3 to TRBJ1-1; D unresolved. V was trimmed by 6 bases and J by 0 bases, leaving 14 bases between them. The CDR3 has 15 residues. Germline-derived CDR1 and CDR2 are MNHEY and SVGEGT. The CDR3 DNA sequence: TGTGCCAGCAGCTCACTGAGGGCCATGAACACTGAAGCTTTCTTT. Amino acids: CASSSLRAMNTEAFF.

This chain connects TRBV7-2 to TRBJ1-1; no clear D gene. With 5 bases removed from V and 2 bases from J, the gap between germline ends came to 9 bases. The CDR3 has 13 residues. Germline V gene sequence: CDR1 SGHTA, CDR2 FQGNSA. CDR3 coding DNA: TGTGCCAGCAGCCCCGGGCCAAACACTGAAGCTTTCTTT. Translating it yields CASSPGPNTEAFF.

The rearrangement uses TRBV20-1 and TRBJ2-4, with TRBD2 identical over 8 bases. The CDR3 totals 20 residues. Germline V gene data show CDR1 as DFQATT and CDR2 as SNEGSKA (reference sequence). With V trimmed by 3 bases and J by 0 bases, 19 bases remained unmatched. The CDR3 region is CSASGVSGAHNLIAKNIQYF. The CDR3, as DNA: TGCAGTGCTAGTGGTGTTAGCGGGGCCCACAACCTCATAGCCAAAAACATTCAGTACTTC.

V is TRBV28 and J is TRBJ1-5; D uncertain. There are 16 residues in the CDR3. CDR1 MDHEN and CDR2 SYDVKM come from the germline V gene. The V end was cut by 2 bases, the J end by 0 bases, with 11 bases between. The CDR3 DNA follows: TGTGCCAGCAGTTTAGACCGACCCATTAGCAATCAGCCCCAGCATTTT. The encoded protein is CASSLDRPISNQPQHF.

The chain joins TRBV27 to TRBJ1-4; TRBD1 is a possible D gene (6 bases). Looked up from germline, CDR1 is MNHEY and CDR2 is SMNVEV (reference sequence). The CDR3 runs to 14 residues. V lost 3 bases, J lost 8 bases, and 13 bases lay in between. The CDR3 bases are TGTGCCAGCAGTTTCCAGGGGATGAAGGAAAAACTGTTTTTT. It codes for CASSFQGMKEKLFF.